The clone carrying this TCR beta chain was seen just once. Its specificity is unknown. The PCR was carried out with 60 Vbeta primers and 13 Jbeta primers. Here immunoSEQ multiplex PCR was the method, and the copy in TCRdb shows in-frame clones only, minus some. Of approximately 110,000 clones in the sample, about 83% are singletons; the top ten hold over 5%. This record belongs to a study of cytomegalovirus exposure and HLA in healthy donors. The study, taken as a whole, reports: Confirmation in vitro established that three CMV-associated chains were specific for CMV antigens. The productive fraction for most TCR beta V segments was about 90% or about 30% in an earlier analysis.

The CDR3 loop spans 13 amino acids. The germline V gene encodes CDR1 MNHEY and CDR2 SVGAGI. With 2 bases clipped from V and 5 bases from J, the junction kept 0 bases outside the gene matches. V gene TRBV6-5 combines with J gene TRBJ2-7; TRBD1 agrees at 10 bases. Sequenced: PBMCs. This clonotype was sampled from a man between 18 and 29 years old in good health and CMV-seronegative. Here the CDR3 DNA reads TGTGCCAGCAGTTACGGGACAGGGGACGAGCAGTACTTC. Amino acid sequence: CASSYGTGDEQYF.